This TCR beta chain was identified in a study of T cells after yellow fever vaccination. General study findings and limits: Shared CD4/CD8 clonotypes were a small share, likely from convergent recombination. From the bulk population, abundant clonotypes could contaminate and appear within FACS-sorted repertoires.

One entry per CDR3 protein, called by TCRdb with MiXCR from the 5' RACE reads. The top ten hold around 3.5% of the sample, which has a few hundred thousand distinct CDR3 sequences, roughly 9% seen once. In the case of this clonotype: Its antigen is unknown.

V lost 4 bases, J lost 1 base, and 13 bases lay in between. Germline loops: CDR1 SQVTM, CDR2 ANQGSEA. The CDR3 covers 14 residues. The source of this sequence is a man aged 18 to 30 who received the YFV17D yellow fever vaccine. The chain carries TRBV29-1 and TRBJ1-1, with D maybe TRBD1 (5 bases). Sample: CD4+ T cells sorted from PBMCs, taken 5 days after the yellow fever booster vaccination. The CDR3 nucleotides read TGCAGCGTTGTCCCGGGGCAGTCGAACACTGAAGCTTTCTTT. It yields the protein CSVVPGQSNTEAFF.